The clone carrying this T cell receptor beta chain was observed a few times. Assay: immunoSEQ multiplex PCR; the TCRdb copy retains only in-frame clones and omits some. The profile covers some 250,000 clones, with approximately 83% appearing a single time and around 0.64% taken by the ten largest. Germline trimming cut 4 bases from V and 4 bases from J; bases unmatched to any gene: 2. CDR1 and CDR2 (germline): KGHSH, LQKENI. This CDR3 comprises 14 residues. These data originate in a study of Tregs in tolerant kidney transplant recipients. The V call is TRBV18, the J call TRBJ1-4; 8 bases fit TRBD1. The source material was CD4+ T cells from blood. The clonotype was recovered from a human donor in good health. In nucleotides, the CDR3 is TGTGCCAGCTCACGGACAGGGTTTAATGAAAAACTGTTTTTT. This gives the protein CASSRTGFNEKLFF.